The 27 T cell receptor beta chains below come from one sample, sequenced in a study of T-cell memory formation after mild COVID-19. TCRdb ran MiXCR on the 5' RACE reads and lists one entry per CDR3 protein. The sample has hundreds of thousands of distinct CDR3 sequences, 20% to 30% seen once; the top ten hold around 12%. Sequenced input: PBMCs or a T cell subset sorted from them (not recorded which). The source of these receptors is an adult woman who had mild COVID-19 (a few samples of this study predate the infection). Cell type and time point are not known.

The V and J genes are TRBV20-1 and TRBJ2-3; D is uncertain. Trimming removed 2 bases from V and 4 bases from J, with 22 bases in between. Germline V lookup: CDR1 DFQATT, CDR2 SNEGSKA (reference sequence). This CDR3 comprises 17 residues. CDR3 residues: CSARHTDWAGPADTQYF. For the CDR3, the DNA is TGCAGTGCTAGACACACGGATTGGGCAGGCCCCGCAGATACGCAGTATTTT.

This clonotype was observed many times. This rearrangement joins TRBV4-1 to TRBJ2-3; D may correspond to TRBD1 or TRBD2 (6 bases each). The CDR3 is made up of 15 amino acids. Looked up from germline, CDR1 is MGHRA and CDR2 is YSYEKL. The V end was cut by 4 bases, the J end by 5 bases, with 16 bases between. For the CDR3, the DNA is TGCGCCAGCAGCCTTGGGGGGCATGTAGGAGATACGCAGTATTTT. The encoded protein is CASSLGGHVGDTQYF.

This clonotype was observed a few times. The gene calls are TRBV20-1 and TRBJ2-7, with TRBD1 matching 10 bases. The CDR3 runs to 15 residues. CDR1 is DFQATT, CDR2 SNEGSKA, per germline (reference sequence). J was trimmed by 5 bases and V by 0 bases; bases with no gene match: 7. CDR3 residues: CSAREGRQGANEQYF. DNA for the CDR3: TGCAGTGCTAGAGAGGGACGACAGGGGGCGAACGAGCAGTACTTC.

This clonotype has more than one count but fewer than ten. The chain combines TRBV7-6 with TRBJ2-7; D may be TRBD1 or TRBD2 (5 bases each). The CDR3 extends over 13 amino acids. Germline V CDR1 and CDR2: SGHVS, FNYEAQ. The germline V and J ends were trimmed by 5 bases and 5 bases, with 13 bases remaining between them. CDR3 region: CASSPGLGNEQYF. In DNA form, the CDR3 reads TGTGCCAGCAGCCCGGGGCTAGGTAACGAGCAGTACTTC.

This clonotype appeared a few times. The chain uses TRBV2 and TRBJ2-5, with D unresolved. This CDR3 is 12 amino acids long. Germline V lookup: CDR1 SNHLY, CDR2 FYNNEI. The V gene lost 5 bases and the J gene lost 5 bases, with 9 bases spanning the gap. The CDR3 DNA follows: TGTGCCAGCAGTACCACGCTGGAGACCCAGTACTTC. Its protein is CASSTTLETQYF.

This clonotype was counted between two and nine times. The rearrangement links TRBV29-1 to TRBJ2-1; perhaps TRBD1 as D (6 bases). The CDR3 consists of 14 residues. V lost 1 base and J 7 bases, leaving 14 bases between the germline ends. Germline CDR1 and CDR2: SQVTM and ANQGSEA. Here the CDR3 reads CSVEGQLTGNEQFF. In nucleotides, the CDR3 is TGCAGCGTTGAAGGCCAACTCACAGGGAATGAGCAGTTCTTC.

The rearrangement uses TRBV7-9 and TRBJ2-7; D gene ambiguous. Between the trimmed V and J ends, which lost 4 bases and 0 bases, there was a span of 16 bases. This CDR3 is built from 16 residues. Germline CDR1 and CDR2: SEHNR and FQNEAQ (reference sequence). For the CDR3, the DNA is TGTGCCAGCAGCTCCCAGTCGACGGAAAGCTCCTACGAGCAGTACTTC. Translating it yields CASSSQSTESSYEQYF.

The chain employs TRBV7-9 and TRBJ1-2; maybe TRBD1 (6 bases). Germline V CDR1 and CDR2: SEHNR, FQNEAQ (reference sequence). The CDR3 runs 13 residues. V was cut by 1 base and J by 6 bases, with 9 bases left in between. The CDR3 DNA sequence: TGTGCCAGCAGCTTAGTGGGGGCGGATGGCTACACCTTC. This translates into CASSLVGADGYTF.

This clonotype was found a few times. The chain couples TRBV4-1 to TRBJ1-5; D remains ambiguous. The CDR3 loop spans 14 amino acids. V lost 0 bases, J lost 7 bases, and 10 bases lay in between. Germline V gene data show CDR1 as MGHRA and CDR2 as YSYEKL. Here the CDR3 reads CASSQEYKAQPQHF. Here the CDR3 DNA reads TGCGCCAGCAGCCAAGAGTACAAGGCCCAGCCCCAGCATTTT.

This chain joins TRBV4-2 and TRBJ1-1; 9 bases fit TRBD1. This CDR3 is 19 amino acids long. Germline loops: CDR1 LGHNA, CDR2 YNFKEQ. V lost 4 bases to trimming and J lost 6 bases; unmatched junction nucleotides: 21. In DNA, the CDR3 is TGTGCCAGCAGCCTAAGGGGTCCTCGGGACAGGGCCCTGGAGGCTGAAGCTTTCTTT. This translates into CASSLRGPRDRALEAEAFF.

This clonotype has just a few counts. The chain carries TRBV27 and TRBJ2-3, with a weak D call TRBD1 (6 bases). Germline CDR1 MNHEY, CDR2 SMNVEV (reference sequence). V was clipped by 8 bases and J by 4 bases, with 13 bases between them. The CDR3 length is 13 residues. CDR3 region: CASGNRVADTQYF. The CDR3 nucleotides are TGTGCCAGCGGGAACAGGGTGGCAGATACGCAGTATTTT.

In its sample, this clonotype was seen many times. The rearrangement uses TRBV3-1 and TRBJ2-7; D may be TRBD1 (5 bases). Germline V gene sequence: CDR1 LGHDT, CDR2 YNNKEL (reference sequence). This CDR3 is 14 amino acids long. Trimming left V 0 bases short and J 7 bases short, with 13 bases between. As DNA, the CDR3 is TGTGCCAGCAGCCAAGATGAAGCAGGGCGGGAGCAGTACTTC. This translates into CASSQDEAGREQYF.

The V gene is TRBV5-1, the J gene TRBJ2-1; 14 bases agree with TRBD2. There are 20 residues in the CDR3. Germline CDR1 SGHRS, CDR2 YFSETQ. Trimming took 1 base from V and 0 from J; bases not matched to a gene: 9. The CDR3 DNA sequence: TGCGCCAGCAGCTTGATTGGACTAGCGGGAGGACTGAGCTCCTACAATGAGCAGTTCTTC. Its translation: CASSLIGLAGGLSSYNEQFF.

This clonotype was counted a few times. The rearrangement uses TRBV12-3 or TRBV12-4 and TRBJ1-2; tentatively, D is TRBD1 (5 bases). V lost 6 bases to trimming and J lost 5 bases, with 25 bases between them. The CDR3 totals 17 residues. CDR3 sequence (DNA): TGTGCCAGCAGGTCGGGCGCAGGGAAAAATGGGTTTTATGGCTACACCTTC. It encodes CASRSGAGKNGFYGYTF.

CDR3 nucleotides: TGTGCCAGCAGCCCCCTAGCCGAGAACACTGAAGCTTTCTTT. Its translation: CASSPLAENTEAFF. The chain joins TRBV7-6 to TRBJ1-1; D is undetermined. This CDR3 has 14 residues. Trimming removed 5 bases from V and 1 base from J, with 11 bases in between. From germline, CDR1 is SGHVS and CDR2 FNYEAQ.

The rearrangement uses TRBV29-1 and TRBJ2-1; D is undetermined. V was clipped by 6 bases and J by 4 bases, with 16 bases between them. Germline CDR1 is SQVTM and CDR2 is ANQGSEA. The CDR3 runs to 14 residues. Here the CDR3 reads CSVTASTLYNEQFF. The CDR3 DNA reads TGCAGCGTGACGGCTAGTACCCTTTACAATGAGCAGTTCTTC.

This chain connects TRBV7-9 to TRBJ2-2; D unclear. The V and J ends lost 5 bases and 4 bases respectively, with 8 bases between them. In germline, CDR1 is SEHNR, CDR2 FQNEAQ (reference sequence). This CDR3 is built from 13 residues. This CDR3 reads CASSLTPTGELFF. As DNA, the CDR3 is TGTGCCAGCAGCCTGACACCCACCGGGGAGCTGTTTTTT.

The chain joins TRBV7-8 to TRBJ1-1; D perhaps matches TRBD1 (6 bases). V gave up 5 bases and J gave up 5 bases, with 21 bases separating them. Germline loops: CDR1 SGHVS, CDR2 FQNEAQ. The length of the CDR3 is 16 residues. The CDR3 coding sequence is TGTGCCAGCAGCCCAGTAACAGGGTGGGTAGAGACTGAAGCTTTCTTT. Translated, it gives CASSPVTGWVETEAFF.

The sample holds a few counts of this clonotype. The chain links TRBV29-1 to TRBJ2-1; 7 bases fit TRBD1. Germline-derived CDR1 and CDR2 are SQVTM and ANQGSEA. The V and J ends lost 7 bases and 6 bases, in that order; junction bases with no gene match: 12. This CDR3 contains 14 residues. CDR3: CSARTGPSFNEQFF. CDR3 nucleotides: TGCAGCGCTCGGACAGGTCCTTCATTCAATGAGCAGTTCTTC.

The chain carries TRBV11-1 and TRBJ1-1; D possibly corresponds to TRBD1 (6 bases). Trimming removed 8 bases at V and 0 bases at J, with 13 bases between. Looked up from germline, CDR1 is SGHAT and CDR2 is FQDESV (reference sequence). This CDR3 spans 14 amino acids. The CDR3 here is CASALGQVNTEAFF. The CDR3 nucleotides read TGTGCCAGCGCATTGGGACAAGTGAACACTGAAGCTTTCTTT.

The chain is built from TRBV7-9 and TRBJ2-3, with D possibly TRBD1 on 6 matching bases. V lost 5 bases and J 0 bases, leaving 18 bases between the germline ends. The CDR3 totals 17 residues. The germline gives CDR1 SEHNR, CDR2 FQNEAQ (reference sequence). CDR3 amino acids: CASSARTAFRSTDTQYF. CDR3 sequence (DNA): TGTGCCAGCAGCGCCCGGACAGCCTTTCGAAGCACAGATACGCAGTATTTT. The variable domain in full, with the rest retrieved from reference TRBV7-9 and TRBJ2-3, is DTGVSQNPRHKITKRGQNVTFRCDPISEHNRLYWYRQTLGQGPEFLTYFQNEAQLEKSRLLSDRFSAERPKGSFSTLEIQRTEQGDSAMYLCASSARTAFRSTDTQYFGPGTRLTVL.

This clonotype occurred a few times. The CDR3 nucleotides are TGCAGCACAGGACTAGCGGGAGGGGAGAGGTTCTTC. Encoded protein: CSTGLAGGERFF. The chain joins TRBV29-1 to TRBJ2-1; 15 nucleotides line up with TRBD2. This CDR3 is built from 12 residues. The germline V gene encodes CDR1 SQVTM and CDR2 ANQGSEA. J was trimmed by 15 bases and V by 8 bases; bases with no gene match: 8.

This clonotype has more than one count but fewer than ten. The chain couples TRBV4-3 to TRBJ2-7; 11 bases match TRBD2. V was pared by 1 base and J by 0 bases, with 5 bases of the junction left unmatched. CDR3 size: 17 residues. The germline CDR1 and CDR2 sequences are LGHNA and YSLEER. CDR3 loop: CASSQAYTSGSSYEQYF. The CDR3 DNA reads TGCGCCAGCAGCCAAGCTTACACTAGCGGGAGCTCCTACGAGCAGTACTTC.

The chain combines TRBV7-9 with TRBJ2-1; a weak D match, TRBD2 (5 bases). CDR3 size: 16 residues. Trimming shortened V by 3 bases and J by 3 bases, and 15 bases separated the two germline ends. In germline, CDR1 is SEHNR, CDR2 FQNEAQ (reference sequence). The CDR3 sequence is CASSFQDSARYNEQFF. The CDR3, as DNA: TGTGCCAGCAGCTTCCAGGACTCGGCCCGCTACAATGAGCAGTTCTTC. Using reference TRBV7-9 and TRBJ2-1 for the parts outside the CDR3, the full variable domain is DTGVSQNPRHKITKRGQNVTFRCDPISEHNRLYWYRQTLGQGPEFLTYFQNEAQLEKSRLLSDRFSAERPKGSFSTLEIQRTEQGDSAMYLCASSFQDSARYNEQFFGPGTRLTVL.

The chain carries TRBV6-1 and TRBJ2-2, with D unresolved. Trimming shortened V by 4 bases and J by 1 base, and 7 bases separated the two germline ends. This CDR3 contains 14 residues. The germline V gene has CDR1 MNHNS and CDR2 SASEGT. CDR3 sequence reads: CASSVTGNTGELFF. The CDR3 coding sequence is TGTGCCAGCAGTGTGACTGGGAACACCGGGGAGCTGTTTTTT.

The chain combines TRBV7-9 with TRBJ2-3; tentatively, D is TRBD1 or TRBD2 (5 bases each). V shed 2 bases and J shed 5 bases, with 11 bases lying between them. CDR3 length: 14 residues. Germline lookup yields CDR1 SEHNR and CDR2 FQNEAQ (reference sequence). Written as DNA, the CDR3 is TGTGCCAGCAGCTTAAAGGGACCAAAAGATACGCAGTATTTT. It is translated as CASSLKGPKDTQYF.

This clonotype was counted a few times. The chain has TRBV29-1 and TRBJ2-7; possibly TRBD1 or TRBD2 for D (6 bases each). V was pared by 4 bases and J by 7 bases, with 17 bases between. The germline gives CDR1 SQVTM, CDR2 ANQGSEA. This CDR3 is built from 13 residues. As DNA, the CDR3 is TGCAGCGTTGTGGGGGGCCCCCCCTGGGAGCAGTACTTC. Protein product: CSVVGGPPWEQYF.